Sequencing of this TCR beta chain was carried out in a study of CD8+CD57+ T cells in acquired aplastic anemia. This clonotype occurred a few times. Investigators profiled TCR beta VDJ and CDR3 from genomic DNA template. TCRdb redid the calling of the reads with MiXCR, one entry per CDR3 protein. The sample has 250,000 to 350,000 distinct CDR3 sequences; 55% to 60% are singletons. Germline V gene lookup returns CDR1 SEHNR and CDR2 FQNEAQ (reference sequence). The CDR3 is 12 amino acids. Trimming stripped 7 bases from V and 5 bases from J, with 8 bases between. Input material: sorted CD4+, CD8+, or CD8+CD57+ T cells (not recorded which) from PBMCs. This chain uses TRBV7-9 with TRBJ1-4; no clear D gene. The TCR was taken from a human donor with severe aplastic anemia or a healthy control (not recorded which). The DNA of the CDR3 is TGTGCCAGCAAGCCCCGGAATGAAAAACTGTTTTTT. This translates into CASKPRNEKLFF.